This is a list of T cell receptor beta chains from one sample in a study of blood T cell repertoires in COVID-19. Only in-frame clones appear in the TCRdb table, and some are missing; sequencing was by immunoSEQ multiplex PCR. Here the sample spans 150,000 to 200,000 clones, around 90% being singletons. The sequenced sample was peripheral blood. The origin of the receptors is a man aged 60 to 69 with active or convalescent COVID-19. Both conserved end residues are part of each CDR3. D genes are given only for firm matches. Size values are once, few and many counts, or a class for expanded clones, and some rows have none.

CASSLAPEKLFF	TGTGCCAGCAGCTTAGCCCCGGAAAAACTGTTTTTT	TRBV7-2	-	-	TRBJ1-4
CASSLAAGGNIQYF	TGTGCCAGCAGTTTAGCGGCGGGAGGGAACATTCAGTACTTC	TRBV27	TRBD2	-	TRBJ2-4
CASSYSTSFWDFETYEQYF	TGTGCCAGCAGTTACTCGACTTCGTTCTGGGACTTCGAAACCTACGAGCAGTACTTC	TRBV6-2/TRBV6-3	-	-	TRBJ2-7
CASSELAGGHYNEQFF	TGTGCCAGTAGCGAACTAGCGGGGGGGCACTACAATGAGCAGTTCTTC	TRBV19	TRBD2	-	TRBJ2-1
CASSQGGSGGYNEQFF	TGTGCCAGCAGCCAAGGGGGTAGCGGGGGGTACAATGAGCAGTTCTTC	TRBV3-1/TRBV3-2	TRBD2	-	TRBJ2-1
CASSRDSDTEAFF	TGTGCCAGCTCACGGGACAGTGACACTGAAGCTTTCTTT	TRBV18	TRBD1	-	TRBJ1-1
CASSWTGGIATNEKLFF	TGTGCCAGCAGTTGGACAGGGGGCATTGCAACTAATGAAAAACTGTTTTTT	TRBV28	TRBD1	-	TRBJ1-4
CASSPGTGGETQYF	TGTGCCAGCAGCCCCGGGACAGGGGGAGAGACCCAGTACTTC	TRBV7-6	TRBD1	-	TRBJ2-5
CASSQVPQDNTEAFF	TGCGCCAGCAGCCAAGTTCCACAAGATAACACTGAAGCTTTCTTT	TRBV4-1	-	-	TRBJ1-1
CASSHQGRCYGYTF	TGCGCCAGCAGTCATCAGGGGCGGTGCTATGGCTACACCTTC	TRBV23-1	-	once	TRBJ1-2
CASSPAGLAGRTDTQYF	TGTGCCAGCAGCCCGGCCGGACTAGCGGGACGCACAGATACGCAGTATTTT	TRBV3-1/TRBV3-2	TRBD2	-	TRBJ2-3
CASSLGPAGEGNTIYF	TGTGCCAGCAGCTTAGGACCGGCAGGGGAGGGAAACACCATATATTTT	TRBV7-2	-	once	TRBJ1-3
CASSPSRDRGSYTF	TGTGCCAGCTCACCGTCCCGGGACAGGGGTAGTTACACCTTC	TRBV18	TRBD1	once	TRBJ1-2
CASSSGTGGPYEQYF	TGTGCCAGTAGTTCCGGGACAGGGGGGCCCTACGAGCAGTACTTC	TRBV19	TRBD1	once	TRBJ2-7
CASSQGVDQPQHF	TGTGCCAGCAGTCAGGGGGTCGATCAGCCCCAGCATTTT	TRBV12-3/TRBV12-4	TRBD1	-	TRBJ1-5
CASSYSARGGTEAFF	TGTGCCAGCAGTTACTCAGCCAGGGGTGGGACTGAAGCTTTCTTT	TRBV6-5	-	-	TRBJ1-1
CASPSDRESLRNQPQHF	TGCGCCAGCCCCTCTGACAGGGAAAGTCTTCGGAATCAGCCCCAGCATTTT	TRBV5-1	TRBD1	-	TRBJ1-5
CASSLPPQFNEQFF	TGTGCCAGCAGCTTGCCTCCACAGTTCAATGAGCAGTTCTTC	TRBV5-4	-	once	TRBJ2-1
CASSESGRSTGELFF	TGCGCCAGCAGTGAGTCGGGCAGAAGCACCGGGGAGCTGTTTTTT	TRBV10-1	-	-	TRBJ2-2
CASSEQGSEAFF	TGTGCCAGCAGCGAACAGGGCTCTGAAGCTTTCTTT	TRBV11-3	-	-	TRBJ1-1
CASSLGALAGVNEQFF	TGTGCCAGCAGCTTAGGCGCACTAGCGGGAGTGAATGAGCAGTTCTTC	TRBV7-8	TRBD2	-	TRBJ2-1
CASSFKDRGLNTEAFF	TGTGCCAGCAGCTTTAAGGACAGGGGGCTGAACACTGAAGCTTTCTTT	TRBV5-4	TRBD1	-	TRBJ1-1
CASSQANRDGYTF	TGTGCCAGCAGCCAAGCAAACAGGGACGGCTACACCTTC	TRBV3-1/TRBV3-2	-	few	TRBJ1-2
CASSVATGVSGNTIYF	TGTGCCAGCAGCGTAGCTACGGGGGTCTCTGGAAACACCATATATTTT	TRBV9	-	-	TRBJ1-3
CASSYSTQGFPLHF	TGTGCCAGCAGTTACTCGACTCAGGGTTTCCCCCTCCACTTT	TRBV6-5	-	-	TRBJ1-6
CASSQDGFAEAFF	TGTGCCAGCAGCCAAGACGGGTTCGCTGAAGCTTTCTTT	TRBV14	-	once	TRBJ1-1
CATSDLHTGDTEAFF	TGTGCCACCAGTGATTTGCATACAGGGGACACTGAAGCTTTCTTT	TRBV24-1	TRBD1	-	TRBJ1-1
CASSAESSSPLHF	TGTGCCAGCTCGGCGGAAAGTAGTTCACCCCTCCACTTT	TRBV5-5	-	once	TRBJ1-6
CASSSGGQNYGYTF	TGTGCCAGCAGTTCCGGGGGACAGAACTATGGCTACACCTTC	TRBV6-5	TRBD1	-	TRBJ1-2
CASSSRAADGYTF	TGTGCCAGCTCCTCGAGGGCAGCTGATGGCTACACCTTC	TRBV6-5	-	-	TRBJ1-2
CASSYRRTNYGYTF	TGTGCCAGCAGTTACAGGAGAACAAACTATGGCTACACCTTC	TRBV6-5	-	-	TRBJ1-2
CASSLEGQSYNEQFF	TGTGCCAGCAGCTTAGAGGGGCAGTCCTACAATGAGCAGTTCTTC	TRBV7-2	-	once	TRBJ2-1
CASSPTGGSYEQYF	TGTGCCAGCTCACCAACGGGAGGGTCCTACGAGCAGTACTTC	TRBV18	TRBD2	-	TRBJ2-7
CASSQGPSGHFQETQYF	TGTGCCAGCAGCCAAGGTCCTAGCGGGCACTTCCAAGAGACCCAGTACTTC	TRBV14	TRBD2	-	TRBJ2-5
CASSISDRGNSQPQHF	TGTGCCAGTAGTATCAGCGACAGGGGTAATAGTCAGCCCCAGCATTTT	TRBV19	TRBD1	-	TRBJ1-5
CASSVDRGNEKLFF	TGTGCCAGCAGCGTAGACAGGGGCAATGAAAAACTGTTTTTT	TRBV9	TRBD1	-	TRBJ1-4
CASSYTGTSGSYEQYF	TGTGCCAGCAGTTACACCGGGACTAGCGGGAGCTACGAGCAGTACTTC	TRBV6-5	TRBD2	-	TRBJ2-7
CASRPGQANTEAFF	TGTGCCAGCAGACCGGGACAGGCGAACACTGAAGCTTTCTTT	TRBV7-2	TRBD1	-	TRBJ1-1